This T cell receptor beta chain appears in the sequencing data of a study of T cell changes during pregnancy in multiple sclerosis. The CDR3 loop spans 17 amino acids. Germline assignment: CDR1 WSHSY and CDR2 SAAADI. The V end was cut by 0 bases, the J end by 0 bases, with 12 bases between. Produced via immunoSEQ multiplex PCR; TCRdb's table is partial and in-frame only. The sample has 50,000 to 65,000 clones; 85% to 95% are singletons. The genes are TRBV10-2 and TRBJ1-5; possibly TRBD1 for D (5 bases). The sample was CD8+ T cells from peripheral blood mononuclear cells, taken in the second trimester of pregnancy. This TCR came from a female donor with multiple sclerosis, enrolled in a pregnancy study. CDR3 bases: TGCGCCAGCAGTGAGTCACAGGCCAGTTATAGCAATCAGCCCCAGCATTTT. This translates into CASSESQASYSNQPQHF.